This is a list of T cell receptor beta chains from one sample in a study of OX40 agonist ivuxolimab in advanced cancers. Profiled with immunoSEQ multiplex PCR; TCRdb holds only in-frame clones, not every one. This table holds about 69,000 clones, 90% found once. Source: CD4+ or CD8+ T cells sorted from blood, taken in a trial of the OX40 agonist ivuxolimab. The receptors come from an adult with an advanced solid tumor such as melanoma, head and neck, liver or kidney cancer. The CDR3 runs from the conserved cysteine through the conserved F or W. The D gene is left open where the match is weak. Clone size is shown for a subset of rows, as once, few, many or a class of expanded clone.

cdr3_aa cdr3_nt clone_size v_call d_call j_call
CASNRGSSGANVLTF TGTGCCAGCAACCGGGGAAGCTCTGGGGCCAACGTCCTGACTTTC - TRBV28 - TRBJ2-6
CASSWDGNYGYTF TGTGCCAGCAGTTGGGACGGCAACTATGGCTACACCTTC - TRBV6-6 - TRBJ1-2
CASSRGTTSTDTQYF TGTGCCAGCAGCCGCGGGACAACTAGCACAGATACGCAGTATTTT - TRBV5-8 - TRBJ2-3
CASSLAWGRNTEAFF TGTGCCAGCAGCTTAGCGTGGGGAAGGAACACTGAAGCTTTCTTT - TRBV7-2 - TRBJ1-1
CASSPSGQGKYF TGCGCCAGCAGCCCCTCGGGACAGGGCAAGTATTTT - TRBV5-1 TRBD1 TRBJ2-3
CASSSRQVGVGEKLFF TGTGCCAGCAGCTCCCGACAGGTCGGAGTCGGTGAAAAACTGTTTTTT - TRBV7-6 - TRBJ1-4
CASKIPGQGKNIQYF TGTGCCAGCAAAATACCGGGACAGGGTAAAAACATTCAGTACTTC - TRBV2 TRBD1 TRBJ2-4
CASSVPNRVETQYF TGTGCCAGCAGTGTTCCCAACAGGGTAGAGACCCAGTACTTC - TRBV28 - TRBJ2-5
CASRQFSEQFF TGTGCCAGCCGACAGTTCAGTGAGCAGTTCTTC few TRBV6-5 - TRBJ2-1
CASRFYNEQFF TGTGCCAGCAGATTCTACAATGAGCAGTTCTTC - TRBV5-6 - TRBJ2-1
CASSKERGWETQYF TGTGCCAGCAGCAAGGAAAGGGGCTGGGAGACCCAGTACTTC - TRBV7-2 - TRBJ2-5
CASSYTMGSTYNEQFF TGTGCCAGCAGTTACACGATGGGGTCTACCTACAATGAGCAGTTCTTC - TRBV6-6 - TRBJ2-1
CASSQGFGGQAFF TGCGCCAGCAGCCAAGGGTTCGGGGGACAAGCTTTCTTT - TRBV4-1 - TRBJ1-1
CASSSGTVSYEQYF TGTGCCAGCAGCTCCGGGACAGTTTCCTACGAGCAGTACTTC - TRBV7-2 TRBD1 TRBJ2-7
CASSVGFPGDNEQFF TGTGCCAGCAGCGTAGGATTCCCGGGAGACAATGAGCAGTTCTTC - TRBV9 - TRBJ2-1
CASSWDTHTGELFF TGTGCCAGCAGTTGGGACACTCACACCGGGGAGCTGTTTTTT - TRBV28 - TRBJ2-2
CASRLAGLTDTQYF TGTGCCAGCAGGCTAGCGGGGCTCACAGATACGCAGTATTTT - TRBV6-1 TRBD2 TRBJ2-3
CASSLTSGHEKETQYF TGTGCCAGCAGTTTAACGTCAGGCCATGAGAAAGAGACCCAGTACTTC - TRBV28 - TRBJ2-5
CASSSSRLAGDDNEQFF TGTGCCAGCAGCTCATCCCGACTAGCGGGAGATGACAATGAGCAGTTCTTC once TRBV11-3 TRBD2 TRBJ2-1
CASSRRLGRDYEQYF TGTGCCAGCAGCCGGCGCCTAGGAAGGGACTACGAGCAGTACTTC - TRBV6-5 - TRBJ2-7
CASSLDRQSGYGYTF TGTGCCAGCAGCTTAGATCGGCAAAGCGGCTATGGCTACACCTTC - TRBV11-2 - TRBJ1-2
CASSRRASGTDTQYF TGCGCCAGCAGCAGGAGGGCGTCAGGCACAGATACGCAGTATTTT - TRBV4-3 - TRBJ2-3
CASSYSSEQYF TGTGCCAGCAGTTACTCGAGCGAGCAGTACTTC - TRBV6-5 - TRBJ2-7
CATAGGDTEAFF TGTGCCACCGCTGGGGGGGACACTGAAGCTTTCTTT few TRBV15 - TRBJ1-1
CASSFQAGLYGYTF TGTGCCAGCAGTTTCCAGGCGGGGCTCTATGGCTACACCTTC - TRBV28 - TRBJ1-2
CASSFARTGGFTF TGTGCCAGCAGCTTTGCAAGGACAGGGGGGTTCACCTTC - TRBV7-9 TRBD1 TRBJ1-2
CASSLTNPNEKLFF TGCGCCAGCAGCTTGACAAATCCTAATGAAAAACTGTTTTTT - TRBV5-1 - TRBJ1-4
CASSYSGGNLLEQYF TGTGCCAGCAGTTACTCGGGGGGCAATCTCCTCGAGCAGTACTTC - TRBV6-5 - TRBJ2-7
CASSQSGWTGELFF TGCGCCAGCAGTCAATCAGGGTGGACCGGGGAGCTGTTTTTT once TRBV23-1 - TRBJ2-2
CASALQYRGGEQFF TGTGCCAGCGCCCTTCAATATAGGGGGGGTGAGCAGTTCTTC - TRBV2 - TRBJ2-1
CASSLERTAEAFF TGTGCCAGCAGCTTAGAACGGACAGCTGAAGCTTTCTTT many TRBV7-2 - TRBJ1-1
CASSLVGDSSDEQYF TGTGCCAGCAGCTTAGTCGGGGATAGTTCGGACGAGCAGTACTTC - TRBV7-2 - TRBJ2-7
CASSEVRDRGRKEQYF TGTGCCAGCAGTGAAGTACGGGACAGGGGGCGAAAAGAGCAGTACTTC - TRBV6-1 TRBD1 TRBJ2-7
CASSGRGLLNGYTF TGTGCCAGCAGCGGCAGGGGCCTCCTCAACGGCTACACCTTC once TRBV11-3 - TRBJ1-2
CASSLTGGNTEAFF TGTGCCAGCAGCTTGACAGGGGGAAACACTGAAGCTTTCTTT - TRBV11-2 TRBD1 TRBJ1-1
CASSGEGTRAFF TGTGCCAGCAGTGGAGAGGGCACGAGAGCTTTCTTT - TRBV6-4 - TRBJ1-1